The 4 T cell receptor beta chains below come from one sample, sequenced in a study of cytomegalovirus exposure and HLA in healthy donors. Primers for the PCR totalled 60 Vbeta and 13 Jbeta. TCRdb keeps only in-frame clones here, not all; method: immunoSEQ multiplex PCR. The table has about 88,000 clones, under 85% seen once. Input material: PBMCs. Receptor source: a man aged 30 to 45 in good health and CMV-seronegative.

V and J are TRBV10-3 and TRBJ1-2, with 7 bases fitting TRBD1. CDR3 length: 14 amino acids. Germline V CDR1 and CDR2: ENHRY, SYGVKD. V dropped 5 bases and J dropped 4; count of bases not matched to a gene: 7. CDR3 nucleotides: TGTGCCATCAGTCCTAATGACAGGGCCTATGGCTACACCTTC. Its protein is CAISPNDRAYGYTF.

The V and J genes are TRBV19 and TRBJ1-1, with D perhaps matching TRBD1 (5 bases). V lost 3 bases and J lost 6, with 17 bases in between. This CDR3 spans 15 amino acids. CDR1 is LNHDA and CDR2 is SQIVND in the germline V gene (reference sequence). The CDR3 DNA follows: TGTGCCAGTAGTATGTTGGGGCAGGGTGAAGCTGAAGCTTTCTTT. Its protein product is CASSMLGQGEAEAFF.

Here the CDR3 DNA reads TGTGCCAGCAGCTTAGAGGACACTAAAGTGGAGACCCAGTACTTC. Translation: CASSLEDTKVETQYF. The chain recombines TRBV7-2 with TRBJ2-5; D may be TRBD1 (5 bases). Germline V lookup: CDR1 SGHTA, CDR2 FQGNSA. The CDR3 loop spans 15 amino acids. V was pared by 1 base and J by 5 bases, with 14 bases between.

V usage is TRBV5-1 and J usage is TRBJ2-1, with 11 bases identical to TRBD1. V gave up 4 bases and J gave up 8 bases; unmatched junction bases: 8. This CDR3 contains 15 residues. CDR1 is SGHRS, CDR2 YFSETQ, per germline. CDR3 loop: CASSPYGQGADEQFF. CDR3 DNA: TGCGCCAGCAGCCCTTACGGACAGGGGGCGGATGAGCAGTTCTTC.